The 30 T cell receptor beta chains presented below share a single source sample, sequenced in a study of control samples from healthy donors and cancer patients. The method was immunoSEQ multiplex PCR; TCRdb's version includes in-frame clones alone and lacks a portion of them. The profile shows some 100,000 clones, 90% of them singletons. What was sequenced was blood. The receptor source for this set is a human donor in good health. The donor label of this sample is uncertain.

The CDR3 loop is CAISPQQGPGYTF. In nucleotides, the CDR3 is TGTGCCATCAGCCCACAACAGGGTCCTGGCTACACCTTC. The chain combines TRBV10-3 with TRBJ1-2; D possibly corresponds to TRBD1 (6 bases). Trimming removed 6 bases from V and 7 bases from J, with 15 bases in between. Germline CDR1 and CDR2: ENHRY and SYGVKD. The CDR3 totals 13 residues.

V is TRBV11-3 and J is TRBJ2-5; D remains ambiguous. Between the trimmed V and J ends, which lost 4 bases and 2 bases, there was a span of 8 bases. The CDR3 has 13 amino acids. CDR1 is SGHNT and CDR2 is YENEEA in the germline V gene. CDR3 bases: TGTGCCAGCAGCTCCAACCCACAAGAGACCCAGTACTTC. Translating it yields CASSSNPQETQYF.

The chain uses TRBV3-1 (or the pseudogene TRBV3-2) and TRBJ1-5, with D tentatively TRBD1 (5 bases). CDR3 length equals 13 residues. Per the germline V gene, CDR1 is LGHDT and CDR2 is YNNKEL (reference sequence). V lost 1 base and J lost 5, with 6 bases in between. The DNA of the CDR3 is TGTGCCAGCAGCCAAGGACAGTATCAGCCCCAGCATTTT. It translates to CASSQGQYQPQHF.

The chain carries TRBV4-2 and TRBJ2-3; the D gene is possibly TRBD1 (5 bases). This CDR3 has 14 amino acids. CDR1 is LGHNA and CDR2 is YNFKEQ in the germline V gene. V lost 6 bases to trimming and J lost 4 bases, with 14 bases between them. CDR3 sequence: CASRQTTGPDTQYF. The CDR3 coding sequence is TGTGCCAGCAGACAAACAACAGGCCCAGATACGCAGTATTTT.

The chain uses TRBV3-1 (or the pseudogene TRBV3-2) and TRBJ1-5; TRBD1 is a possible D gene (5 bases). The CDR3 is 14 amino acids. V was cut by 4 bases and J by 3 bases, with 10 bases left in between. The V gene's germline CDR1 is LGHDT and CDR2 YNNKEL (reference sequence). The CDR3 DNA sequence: TGTGCCAGCAGCCTTACAGGAGTCAATCAGCCCCAGCATTTT. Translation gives CASSLTGVNQPQHF.

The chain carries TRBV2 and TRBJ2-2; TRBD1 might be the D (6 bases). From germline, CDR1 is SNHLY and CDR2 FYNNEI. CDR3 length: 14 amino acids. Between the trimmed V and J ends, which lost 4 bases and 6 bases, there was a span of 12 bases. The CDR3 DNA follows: TGTGCCAGCAGTGTCCCCAGGGGCCCCGGGGAGCTGTTTTTT. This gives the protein CASSVPRGPGELFF.

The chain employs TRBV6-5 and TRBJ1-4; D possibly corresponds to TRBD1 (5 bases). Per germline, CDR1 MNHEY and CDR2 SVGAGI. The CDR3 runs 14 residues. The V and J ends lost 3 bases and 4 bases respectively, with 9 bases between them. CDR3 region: CASSYGTFNEKLFF. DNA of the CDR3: TGTGCCAGCAGTTATGGGACGTTTAATGAAAAACTGTTTTTT.

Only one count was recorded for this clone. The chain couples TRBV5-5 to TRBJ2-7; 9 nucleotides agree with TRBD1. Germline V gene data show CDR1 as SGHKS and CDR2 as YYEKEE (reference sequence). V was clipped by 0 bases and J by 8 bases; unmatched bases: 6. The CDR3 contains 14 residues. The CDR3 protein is CASSLDGTGFQQYV. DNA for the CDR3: TGTGCCAGCAGCTTGGACGGGACAGGGTTCCAGCAGTACGTC.

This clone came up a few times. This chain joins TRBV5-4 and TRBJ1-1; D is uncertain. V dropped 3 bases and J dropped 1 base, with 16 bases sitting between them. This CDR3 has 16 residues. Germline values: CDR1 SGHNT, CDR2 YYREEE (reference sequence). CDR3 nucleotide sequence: TGTGCCAGCAGCTACCGCGTAATTATGGGGAACACTGAAGCTTTCTTT. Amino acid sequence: CASSYRVIMGNTEAFF.

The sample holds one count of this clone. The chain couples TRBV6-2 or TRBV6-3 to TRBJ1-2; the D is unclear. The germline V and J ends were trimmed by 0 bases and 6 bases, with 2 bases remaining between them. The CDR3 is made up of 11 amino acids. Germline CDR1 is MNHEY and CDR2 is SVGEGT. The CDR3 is CASSYSDGYTF. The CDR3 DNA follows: TGTGCCAGCAGTTACTCGGATGGCTACACCTTC.

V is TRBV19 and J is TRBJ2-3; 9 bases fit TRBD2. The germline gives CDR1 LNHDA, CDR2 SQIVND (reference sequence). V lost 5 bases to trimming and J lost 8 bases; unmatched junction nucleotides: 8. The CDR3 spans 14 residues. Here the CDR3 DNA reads TGTGCCAGTAGTGGCGGGGGGGCCGGGAGTACGCAGTATTTT. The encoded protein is CASSGGGAGSTQYF.

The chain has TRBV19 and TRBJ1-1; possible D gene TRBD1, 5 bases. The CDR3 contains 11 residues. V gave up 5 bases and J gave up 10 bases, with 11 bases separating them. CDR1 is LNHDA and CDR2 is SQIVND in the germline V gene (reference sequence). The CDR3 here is CASSRGLAAFF. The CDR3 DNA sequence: TGTGCCAGTAGTCGGGGACTGGCAGCTTTCTTT.

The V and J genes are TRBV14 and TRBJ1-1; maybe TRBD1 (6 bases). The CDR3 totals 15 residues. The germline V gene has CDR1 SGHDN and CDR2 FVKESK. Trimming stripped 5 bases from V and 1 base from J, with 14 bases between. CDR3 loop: CASSLRTGRNTEAFF. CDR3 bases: TGTGCCAGCAGCTTGAGAACAGGGAGGAACACTGAAGCTTTCTTT.

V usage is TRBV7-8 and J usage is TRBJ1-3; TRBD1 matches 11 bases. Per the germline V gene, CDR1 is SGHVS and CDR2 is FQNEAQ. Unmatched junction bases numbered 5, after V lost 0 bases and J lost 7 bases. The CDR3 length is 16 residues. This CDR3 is CASSLAGGQGVNTIYF. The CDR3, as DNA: TGTGCCAGCAGCTTAGCCGGGGGACAGGGGGTGAACACCATATATTTT.

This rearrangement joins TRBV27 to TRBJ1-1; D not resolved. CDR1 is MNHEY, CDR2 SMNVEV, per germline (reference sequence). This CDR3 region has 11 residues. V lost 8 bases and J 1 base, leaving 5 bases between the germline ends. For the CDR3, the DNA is TGTGCCAGCGTTAGGAACACTGAAGCTTTCTTT. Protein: CASVRNTEAFF.

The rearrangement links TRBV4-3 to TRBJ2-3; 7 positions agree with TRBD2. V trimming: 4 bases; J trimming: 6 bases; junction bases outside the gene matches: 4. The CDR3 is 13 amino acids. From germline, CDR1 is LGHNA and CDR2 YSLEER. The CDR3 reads CASSLRSGDTQYF. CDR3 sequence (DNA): TGCGCCAGCAGCCTTCGTAGCGGGGATACGCAGTATTTT.

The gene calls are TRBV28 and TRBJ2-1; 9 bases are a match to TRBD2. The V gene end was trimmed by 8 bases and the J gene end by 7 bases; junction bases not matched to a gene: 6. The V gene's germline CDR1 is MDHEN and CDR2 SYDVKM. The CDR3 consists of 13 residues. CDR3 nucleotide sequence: TGTGCCAGCCAGCGGGGGGTTGTTAATGAGCAGTTCTTC. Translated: CASQRGVVNEQFF. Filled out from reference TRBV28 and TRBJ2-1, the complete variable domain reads DVKVTQSSRYLVKRTGEKVFLECVQDMDHENMFWYRQDPGLGLRLIYFSYDVKMKEKGDIPEGYSVSREKKERFSLILESASTNQTSMYLCASQRGVVNEQFFGPGTRLTVL.

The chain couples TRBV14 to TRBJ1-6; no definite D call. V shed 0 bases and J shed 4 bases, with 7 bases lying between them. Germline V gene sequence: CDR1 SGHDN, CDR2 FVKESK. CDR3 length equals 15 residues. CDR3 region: CASSQEGLYNSPLHF. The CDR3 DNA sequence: TGTGCCAGCAGCCAAGAAGGGTTGTATAATTCACCCCTCCACTTT.

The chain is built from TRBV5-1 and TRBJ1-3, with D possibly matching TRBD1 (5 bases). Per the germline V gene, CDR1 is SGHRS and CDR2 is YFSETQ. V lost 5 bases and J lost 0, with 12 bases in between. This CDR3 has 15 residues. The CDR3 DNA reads TGCGCCAGCAGACCCGACAGAAACTCTGGAAACACCATATATTTT. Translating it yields CASRPDRNSGNTIYF.

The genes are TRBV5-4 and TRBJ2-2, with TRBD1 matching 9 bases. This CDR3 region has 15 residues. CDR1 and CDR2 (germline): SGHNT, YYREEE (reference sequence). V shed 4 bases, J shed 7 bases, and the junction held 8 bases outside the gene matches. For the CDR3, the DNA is TGTGCCAGCAGCGTGGTGGGGACAGGGTTCGGGGAGCTGTTTTTT. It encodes CASSVVGTGFGELFF.

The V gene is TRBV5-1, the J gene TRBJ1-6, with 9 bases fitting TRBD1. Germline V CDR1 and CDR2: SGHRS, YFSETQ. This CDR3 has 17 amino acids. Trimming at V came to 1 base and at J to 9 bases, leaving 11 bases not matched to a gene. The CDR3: CASSLRGQGVLGSPLHF. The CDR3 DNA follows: TGCGCCAGCAGCTTGCGGGGACAGGGCGTCCTGGGTTCACCCCTCCACTTT.

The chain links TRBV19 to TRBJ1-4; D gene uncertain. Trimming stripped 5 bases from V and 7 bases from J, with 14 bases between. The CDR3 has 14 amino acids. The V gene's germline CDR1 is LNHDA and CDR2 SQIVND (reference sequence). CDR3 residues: CASSLLADSEKLFF. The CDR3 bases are TGTGCCAGTAGTCTGCTCGCGGATAGTGAAAAACTGTTTTTT.

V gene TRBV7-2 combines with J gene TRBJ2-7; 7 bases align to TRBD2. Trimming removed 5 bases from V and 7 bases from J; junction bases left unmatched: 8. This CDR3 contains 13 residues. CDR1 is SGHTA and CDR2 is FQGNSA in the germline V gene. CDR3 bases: TGTGCCAGCAGCGGCCGACTAGCTGGGGAGCAGTACTTC. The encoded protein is CASSGRLAGEQYF. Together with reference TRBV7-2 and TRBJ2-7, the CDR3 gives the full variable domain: GAGVSQSPSNKVTEKGKDVELRCDPISGHTALYWYRQSLGQGLEFLIYFQGNSAPDKSGLPSDRFSAERTGGSVSTLTIQRTQQEDSAVYLCASSGRLAGEQYFGPGTRLTVT.

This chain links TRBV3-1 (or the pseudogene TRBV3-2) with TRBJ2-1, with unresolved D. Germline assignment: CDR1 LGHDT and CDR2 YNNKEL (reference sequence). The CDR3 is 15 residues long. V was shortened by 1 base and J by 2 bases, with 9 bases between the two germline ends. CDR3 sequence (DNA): TGTGCCAGCAGCCAAGGCGCCCAGACCTACAATGAGCAGTTCTTC. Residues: CASSQGAQTYNEQFF.

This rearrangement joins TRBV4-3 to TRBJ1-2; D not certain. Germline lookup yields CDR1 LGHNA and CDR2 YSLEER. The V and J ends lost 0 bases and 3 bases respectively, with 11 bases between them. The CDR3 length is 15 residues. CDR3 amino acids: CASSQDIGSYYGYTF. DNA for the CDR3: TGCGCCAGCAGCCAAGATATTGGCAGCTACTATGGCTACACCTTC.

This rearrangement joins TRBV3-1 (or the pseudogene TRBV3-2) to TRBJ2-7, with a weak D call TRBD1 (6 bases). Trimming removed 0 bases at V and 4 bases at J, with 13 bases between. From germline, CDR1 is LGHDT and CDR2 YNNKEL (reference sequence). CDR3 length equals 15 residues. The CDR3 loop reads CASSQDGRGGYEQYV. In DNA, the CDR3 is TGTGCCAGCAGCCAAGACGGCAGGGGCGGATACGAGCAGTACGTC.

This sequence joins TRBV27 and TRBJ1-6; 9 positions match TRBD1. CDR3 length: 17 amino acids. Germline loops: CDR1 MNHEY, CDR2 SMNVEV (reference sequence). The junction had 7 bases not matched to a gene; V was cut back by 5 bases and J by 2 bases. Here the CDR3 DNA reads TGTGCCAGCAGTGGGAGACAGGGGGTTGCCTATAATTCACCCCTCCACTTT. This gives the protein CASSGRQGVAYNSPLHF.

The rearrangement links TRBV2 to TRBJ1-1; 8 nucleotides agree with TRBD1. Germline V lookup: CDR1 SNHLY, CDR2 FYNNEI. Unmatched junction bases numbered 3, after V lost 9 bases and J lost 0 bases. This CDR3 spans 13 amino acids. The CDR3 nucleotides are TGTGCCAGAAGACAGGGGCTGAACACTGAAGCTTTCTTT. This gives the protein CARRQGLNTEAFF.

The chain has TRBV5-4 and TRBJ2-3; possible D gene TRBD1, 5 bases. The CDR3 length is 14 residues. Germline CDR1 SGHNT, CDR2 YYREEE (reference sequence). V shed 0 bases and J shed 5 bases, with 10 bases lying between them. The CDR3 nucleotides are TGTGCCAGCAGCTTGGCCAGGGATGGAGATACGCAGTATTTT. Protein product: CASSLARDGDTQYF.

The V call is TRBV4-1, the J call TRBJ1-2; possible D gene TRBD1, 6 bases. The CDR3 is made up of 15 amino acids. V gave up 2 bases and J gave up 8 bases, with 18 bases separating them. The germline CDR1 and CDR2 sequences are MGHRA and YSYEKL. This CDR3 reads CASSQSNGGPSGYTF. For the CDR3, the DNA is TGCGCCAGCAGCCAATCAAACGGGGGCCCAAGCGGCTACACCTTC.